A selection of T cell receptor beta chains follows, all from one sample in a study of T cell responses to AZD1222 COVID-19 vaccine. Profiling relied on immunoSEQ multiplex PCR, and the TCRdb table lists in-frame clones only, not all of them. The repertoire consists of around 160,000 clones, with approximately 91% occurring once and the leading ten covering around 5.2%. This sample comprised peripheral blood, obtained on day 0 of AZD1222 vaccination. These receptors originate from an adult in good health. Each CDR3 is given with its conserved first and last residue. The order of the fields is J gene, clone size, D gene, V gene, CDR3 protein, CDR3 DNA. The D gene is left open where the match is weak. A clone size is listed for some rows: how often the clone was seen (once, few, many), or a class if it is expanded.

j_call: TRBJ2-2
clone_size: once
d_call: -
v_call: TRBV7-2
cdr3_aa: CASSSLAGFELFF
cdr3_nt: TGTGCCAGCAGCTCACTGGCAGGGTTTGAGCTGTTTTTT

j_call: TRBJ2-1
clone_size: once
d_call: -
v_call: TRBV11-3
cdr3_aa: CASSLGEAGNEQFF
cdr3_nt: TGTGCCAGCAGCCTAGGAGAAGCTGGGAATGAGCAGTTCTTC

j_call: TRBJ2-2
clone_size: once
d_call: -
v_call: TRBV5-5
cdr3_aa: CASSLIQLARDANTGELFF
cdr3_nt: TGTGCCAGCAGCTTGATACAATTAGCTCGGGACGCGAACACCGGGGAGCTGTTTTTT

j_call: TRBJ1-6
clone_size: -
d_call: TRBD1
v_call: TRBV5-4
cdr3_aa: CASSSDTGTAPLHF
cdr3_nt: TGTGCCAGCAGCTCGGACACCGGGACAGCCCCCCTCCACTTT

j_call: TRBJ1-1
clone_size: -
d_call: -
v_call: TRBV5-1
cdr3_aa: CASSIGGEWDTEAFF
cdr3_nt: TGCGCCAGCAGCATAGGGGGAGAATGGGACACTGAAGCTTTCTTT

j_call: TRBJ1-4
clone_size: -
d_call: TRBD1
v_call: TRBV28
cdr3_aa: CASSFLRDRDEKLFF
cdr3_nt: TGTGCCAGCAGCTTCCTACGGGACAGGGATGAAAAACTGTTTTTT

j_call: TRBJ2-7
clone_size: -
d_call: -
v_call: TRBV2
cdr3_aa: CASSEEGYEQYF
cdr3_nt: TGTGCCAGCAGTGAGGAGGGGTACGAGCAGTACTTC

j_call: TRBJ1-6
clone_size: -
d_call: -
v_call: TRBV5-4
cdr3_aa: CASSASNSPLHF
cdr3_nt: TGTGCCAGCAGCGCTTCAAATTCACCCCTCCACTTT

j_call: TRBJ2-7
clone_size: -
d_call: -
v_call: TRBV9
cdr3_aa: CASSVDQGPEQYF
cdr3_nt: TGTGCCAGCAGCGTAGATCAGGGGCCCGAGCAGTACTTC

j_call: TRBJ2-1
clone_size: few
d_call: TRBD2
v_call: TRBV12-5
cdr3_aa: CASGFPTSGGADEQFF
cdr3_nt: TGTGCTAGTGGTTTCCCGACTAGCGGGGGGGCTGATGAGCAGTTCTTC

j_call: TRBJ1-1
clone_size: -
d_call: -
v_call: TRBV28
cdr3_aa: CASSPNEQGNTEAFF
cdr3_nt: TGTGCCAGCAGTCCGAACGAACAGGGGAACACTGAAGCTTTCTTT

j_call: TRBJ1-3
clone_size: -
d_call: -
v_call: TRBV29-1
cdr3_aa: CSVGLLPGSGNTIYF
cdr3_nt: TGCAGCGTTGGATTATTGCCAGGCTCTGGAAACACCATATATTTT

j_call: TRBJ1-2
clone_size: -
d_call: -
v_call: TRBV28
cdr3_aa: CASSLGAYGYTF
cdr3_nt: TGTGCCAGCAGTTTAGGAGCCTATGGCTACACCTTC

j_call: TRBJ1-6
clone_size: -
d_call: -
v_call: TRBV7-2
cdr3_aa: CASSLGIFNSPLHF
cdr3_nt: TGTGCCAGCAGCTTAGGGATTTTTAATTCACCCCTCCACTTT

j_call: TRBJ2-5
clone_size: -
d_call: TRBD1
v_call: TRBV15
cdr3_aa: CATTTGTGGLETQYF
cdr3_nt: TGTGCCACTACAACCGGGACAGGGGGTTTAGAGACCCAGTACTTC

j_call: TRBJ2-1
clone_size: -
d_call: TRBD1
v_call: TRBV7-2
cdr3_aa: CATVEVDRGHNEQFF
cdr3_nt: TGTGCCACCGTAGAGGTCGACAGGGGTCACAATGAGCAGTTCTTC

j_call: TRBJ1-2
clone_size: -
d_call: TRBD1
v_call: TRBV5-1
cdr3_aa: CASSPEGQVDGYTF
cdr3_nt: TGCGCCAGCAGCCCGGAGGGACAGGTCGATGGCTACACCTTC

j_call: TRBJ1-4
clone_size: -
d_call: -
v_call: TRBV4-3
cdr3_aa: CASNPQLSRGEKLFF
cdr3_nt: TGCGCCAGCAACCCGCAACTATCCCGGGGTGAAAAACTGTTTTTT

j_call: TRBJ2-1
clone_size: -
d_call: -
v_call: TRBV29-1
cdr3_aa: CSGRQSYNEQFF
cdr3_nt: TGCAGCGGTAGACAGTCCTACAATGAGCAGTTCTTC

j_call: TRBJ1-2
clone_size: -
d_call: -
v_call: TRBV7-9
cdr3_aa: CASSLGGETDGYTF
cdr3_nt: TGTGCCAGCAGCTTAGGCGGGGAAACAGATGGCTACACCTTC

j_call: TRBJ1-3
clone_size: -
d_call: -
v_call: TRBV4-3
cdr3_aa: CASSQGGVLYGNTIYF
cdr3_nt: TGCGCCAGCAGCCAAGGAGGGGTGCTCTATGGAAACACCATATATTTT

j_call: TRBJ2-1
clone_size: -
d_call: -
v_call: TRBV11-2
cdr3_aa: CASSLTRDYNEQFF
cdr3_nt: TGTGCCAGCAGCCTAACTAGGGACTACAATGAGCAGTTCTTC

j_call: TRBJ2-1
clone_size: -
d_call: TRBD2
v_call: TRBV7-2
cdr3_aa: CASTLSGSGVYNEQFF
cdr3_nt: TGTGCCAGCACCCTTAGTGGTAGCGGGGTTTACAATGAGCAGTTCTTC

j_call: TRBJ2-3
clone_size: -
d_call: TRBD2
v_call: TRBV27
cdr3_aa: CASSLTSPSTDTQYF
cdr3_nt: TGTGCCAGCAGTTTGACTAGCCCGAGCACAGATACGCAGTATTTT

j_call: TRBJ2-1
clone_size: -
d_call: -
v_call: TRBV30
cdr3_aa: CASIGSYNEQFF
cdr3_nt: TGTGCCTCGATCGGCTCCTACAATGAGCAGTTCTTC

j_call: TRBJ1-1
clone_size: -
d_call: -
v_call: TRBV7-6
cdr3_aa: CASSPKATEAFF
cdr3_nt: TGTGCCAGCAGCCCTAAGGCCACTGAAGCTTTCTTT

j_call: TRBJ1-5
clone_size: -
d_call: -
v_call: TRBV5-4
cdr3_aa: CASSNGGGNQPQHF
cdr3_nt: TGTGCCAGCAGCAATGGGGGGGGAAATCAGCCCCAGCATTTT

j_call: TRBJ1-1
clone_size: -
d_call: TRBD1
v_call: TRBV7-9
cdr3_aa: CASSGGQVNTEAFF
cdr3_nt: TGTGCCAGCAGCGGGGGACAGGTTAACACTGAAGCTTTCTTT

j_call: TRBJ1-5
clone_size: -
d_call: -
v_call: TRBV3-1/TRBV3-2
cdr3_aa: CASSQDWAGVGNQPQHF
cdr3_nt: TGTGCCAGCAGCCAAGATTGGGCAGGGGTAGGGAATCAGCCCCAGCATTTT

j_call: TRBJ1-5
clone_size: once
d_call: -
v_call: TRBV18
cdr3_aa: CASSPPSGTGQPQHF
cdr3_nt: TGTGCCAGCTCACCACCGTCAGGGACGGGCCAGCCCCAGCATTTT

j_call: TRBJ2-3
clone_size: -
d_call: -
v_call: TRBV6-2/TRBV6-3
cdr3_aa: CASSVQDETDTQYF
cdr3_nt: TGTGCCAGCAGTGTCCAGGACGAGACGGATACGCAGTATTTT

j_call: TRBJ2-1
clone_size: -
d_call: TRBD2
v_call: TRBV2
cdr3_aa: CASREREGYNEQFF
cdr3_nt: TGTGCCAGCAGAGAGCGGGAAGGATACAATGAGCAGTTCTTC

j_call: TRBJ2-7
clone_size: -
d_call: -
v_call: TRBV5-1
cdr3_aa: CASRAGRSSYEQYF
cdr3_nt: TGCGCCAGCCGAGCGGGCCGGAGCTCCTACGAGCAGTACTTC

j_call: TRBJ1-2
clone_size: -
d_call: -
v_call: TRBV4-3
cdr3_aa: CASSQDRTYGYTF
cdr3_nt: TGCGCCAGCAGCCAAGACAGAACCTATGGCTACACCTTC